This is a list of T cell receptor beta chains from one sample in a study of siplizumab effects on memory and regulatory T cells. TCRdb's copy holds only in-frame clones and misses some; the assay was immunoSEQ multiplex PCR. The sample carries some 120,000 clones, around 94% recorded once. The sample taken for sequencing was non-Treg CD4+ T cells sorted from blood. The receptors were gathered from a human donor in good health. The CDR3 runs from the conserved cysteine through the conserved F or W. Each record gives: V gene, J gene, clone size, D gene, CDR3 protein, CDR3 DNA. A D gene is named only where the DNA matches it firmly. The listing skips clone size in some rows; elsewhere it reads once, few, many or a size class.

TRBV19,TRBJ2-7,-,TRBD2,CASSILGPSGGTHSYEQYF,TGTGCCAGTAGTATCTTGGGACCTAGCGGGGGGACTCACTCCTACGAGCAGTACTTC
TRBV5-1,TRBJ2-2,-,-,CASSLESGANTGELFF,TGCGCCAGCAGCTTGGAGTCAGGAGCGAACACCGGGGAGCTGTTTTTT
TRBV2,TRBJ2-7,-,TRBD1,CASEDRVPWTYEQYF,TGTGCCAGCGAAGACAGGGTACCGTGGACCTACGAGCAGTACTTC
TRBV19,TRBJ2-3,-,TRBD2,CASSPRAGDGDTDTQYF,TGTGCCAGTAGTCCCCGGGCGGGAGACGGTGACACAGATACGCAGTATTTT
TRBV14,TRBJ1-2,-,-,CASTQGMNYGYTF,TGTGCCAGCACCCAGGGGATGAACTATGGCTACACCTTC
TRBV6-6,TRBJ2-7,-,-,CASSYSTMRTSYEQYF,TGTGCCAGCAGTTACTCGACGATGCGTACTTCCTACGAGCAGTACTTC
TRBV6-1,TRBJ2-3,-,-,CASSERGDTQYF,TGTGCCAGCAGTGAAAGAGGGGATACGCAGTATTTT
TRBV5-4,TRBJ1-2,-,-,CASSFGQNYGYTF,TGTGCCAGCAGCTTCGGGCAGAACTATGGCTACACCTTC
TRBV6-5,TRBJ2-7,once,TRBD1,CASSYGDRVYEQYF,TGTGCCAGCAGTTACGGGGACAGGGTCTACGAGCAGTACTTC
TRBV9,TRBJ1-5,once,-,CASSSSPVMGNQPQHF,TGTGCCAGCAGCTCCTCGCCGGTAATGGGCAATCAGCCCCAGCATTTT
TRBV15,TRBJ2-2,-,-,CATSLDPTNTGELFF,TGTGCCACCAGCCTGGACCCCACGAACACCGGGGAGCTGTTTTTT
TRBV30,TRBJ1-4,few,TRBD1,CAWSVQGTANEKLFF,TGTGCCTGGAGTGTACAGGGGACGGCTAATGAAAAACTGTTTTTT
TRBV5-4,TRBJ2-7,-,-,CASSPRGGKNYEQYF,TGTGCCAGCAGCCCCAGGGGCGGGAAAAACTACGAGCAGTACTTC
TRBV7-9,TRBJ1-2,-,-,CASTSTGFYYGYTF,TGTGCCAGCACCTCTACCGGGTTCTACTATGGCTACACCTTC
TRBV27,TRBJ2-7,-,TRBD1,CASSLGLGQGAYEQYF,TGTGCCAGCAGTTTAGGGCTCGGACAGGGTGCCTATGAGCAGTACTTC
TRBV2,TRBJ2-5,-,-,CASSEETQYF,TGTGCCAGCAGTGAAGAGACCCAGTACTTC
TRBV7-2,TRBJ2-2,-,-,CASSLVGGTGELFF,TGTGCCAGCAGCTTAGTGGGGGGCACCGGGGAGCTGTTTTTT
TRBV5-1,TRBJ2-1,once,TRBD2,CASSSGLAGDNEQFF,TGCGCCAGCAGCTCTGGACTAGCGGGAGACAATGAGCAGTTCTTC
TRBV5-1,TRBJ2-3,-,-,CASKEQDTQYF,TGCGCCAGCAAGGAACAAGATACGCAGTATTTT
TRBV5-1,TRBJ2-3,-,TRBD2,CASSSGLAVTDTQYF,TGCGCCAGCAGTTCCGGACTAGCGGTAACAGATACGCAGTATTTT
TRBV5-1,TRBJ1-4,once,-,CASSLAGDSNEKLFF,TGCGCCAGCAGCTTGGCCGGGGATTCTAATGAAAAACTGTTTTTT
TRBV29-1,TRBJ1-5,-,TRBD1,CSVTDRGRQPQHF,TGCAGCGTTACGGACAGGGGTCGTCAGCCCCAGCATTTT
TRBV7-2,TRBJ2-5,-,-,CASSLAETRGFRETQYF,TGTGCCAGCAGCTTAGCGGAGACGCGGGGCTTTAGGGAGACCCAGTACTTC
TRBV14,TRBJ1-1,-,-,CASSQDYKGVRATEAFF,TGTGCCAGCAGCCAAGATTATAAGGGGGTGAGGGCCACTGAAGCTTTCTTT
TRBV10-1,TRBJ1-2,-,TRBD1,CASSAGTGVRGYTF,TGCGCCAGCAGTGCCGGGACAGGGGTGAGAGGCTACACCTTC
TRBV7-9,TRBJ2-7,-,-,CASSLVGTVVYEQYF,TGTGCCAGCAGCTTAGTGGGTACGGTTGTCTACGAGCAGTACTTC
TRBV13,TRBJ2-2,-,-,CASSLLPRAQNTGELFF,TGTGCCAGCAGCTTGCTCCCCAGGGCTCAGAACACCGGGGAGCTGTTTTTT
TRBV5-1,TRBJ1-2,-,-,CASRGDGAYYGYTF,TGCGCCAGCAGGGGGGATGGCGCTTACTATGGCTACACCTTC
TRBV7-9,TRBJ1-3,-,TRBD1,CASSFVRDRGFAAGNTIYF,TGTGCCAGCAGCTTCGTCCGGGACAGGGGATTTGCCGCCGGAAACACCATATATTTT
TRBV19,TRBJ1-1,-,-,CASSSSGGSTEAFF,TGTGCCAGTAGTTCTTCGGGGGGCAGCACTGAAGCTTTCTTT
TRBV19,TRBJ2-1,-,TRBD2,CASSPASGGNEQFF,TGTGCCAGTAGTCCCGCTAGCGGGGGCAATGAGCAGTTCTTC
TRBV29-1,TRBJ2-1,-,-,CSVLEPIPYNEQFF,TGCAGCGTTTTAGAACCAATCCCCTACAATGAGCAGTTCTTC
TRBV2,TRBJ1-2,-,TRBD1,CASSERTGDYGYTF,TGTGCCAGCAGTGAACGGACAGGGGACTATGGCTACACCTTC
TRBV5-4,TRBJ2-1,-,-,CASSLLDWSYNEQFF,TGTGCCAGCAGCTTGTTGGACTGGTCCTACAATGAGCAGTTCTTC
TRBV6-1,TRBJ2-3,-,-,CASTVRPRTDTQYF,TGTGCCAGCACGGTACGGCCTCGCACAGATACGCAGTATTTT
TRBV6-5,TRBJ1-1,once,-,CASSYANTEAFF,TGTGCCAGCAGTTACGCCAACACTGAAGCTTTCTTT
TRBV1,TRBJ1-5,-,-,CTSSQGLWTARNQPQHF,TGCACCAGCAGCCAAGGCCTGTGGACAGCCCGCAATCAGCCCCAGCATTTT
TRBV15,TRBJ2-2,-,-,CATSSLDRYTGELFF,TGTGCCACCAGCAGCCTAGACAGGTACACCGGGGAGCTGTTTTTT
TRBV28,TRBJ1-6,-,TRBD1,CASSLGQGNSPLHF,TGTGCCAGCAGTCTGGGACAGGGGAATTCACCCCTCCACTTT
TRBV6-5,TRBJ1-1,-,-,CASSRSGYTEAFF,TGTGCCAGCAGTAGATCCGGCTACACTGAAGCTTTCTTT
TRBV5-6,TRBJ1-2,once,-,CASSLDRANYGYTF,TGTGCCAGCAGCTTGGACAGAGCTAACTATGGCTACACCTTC
TRBV29-1,TRBJ2-6,-,TRBD2,CSVASGSGANVLTF,TGCAGCGTTGCTAGCGGCTCTGGGGCCAACGTCCTGACTTTC
TRBV10-3,TRBJ1-3,-,-,CAITTESSGNTIYF,TGTGCCATCACTACAGAGAGCTCTGGAAACACCATATATTTT
TRBV5-1,TRBJ2-3,-,TRBD2,CASSRATSGDPAGTQYF,TGCGCCAGCAGTCGGGCGACTAGCGGGGACCCCGCGGGTACGCAGTATTTT
TRBV27,TRBJ2-6,-,-,CASSFFSGANVLTF,TGTGCCAGCAGTTTTTTTTCTGGGGCCAACGTCCTGACTTTC
TRBV6-1,TRBJ1-1,-,-,CASSDFGRRAFF,TGTGCCAGCAGTGACTTTGGGCGCCGAGCTTTCTTT
TRBV2,TRBJ2-7,-,TRBD1,CASRSRDRGRNEQYF,TGTGCCAGTCGGAGTCGGGACAGGGGGCGAAACGAGCAGTACTTC
TRBV29-1,TRBJ2-7,-,TRBD1,CSVGGQDSYEQYF,TGCAGCGTTGGGGGACAGGACTCCTACGAGCAGTACTTC
TRBV2,TRBJ2-7,-,-,CASRGDYEQYF,TGTGCCAGCAGAGGGGACTACGAGCAGTACTTC
TRBV21-1,TRBJ2-7,once,-,CASSLGRLAGLYEQYF,TGTGCCAGCAGCCTAGGCAGGCTAGCGGGTCTCTACGAGCAGTACTTC
TRBV15,TRBJ2-7,-,-,CATSRDAGGREQYF,TGTGCCACCAGCAGAGATGCCGGGGGACGGGAGCAGTACTTC
TRBV7-9,TRBJ1-5,-,TRBD1,CASSLESGQGRNQPQHF,TGTGCCAGCAGCTTAGAGTCGGGACAGGGACGCAATCAGCCCCAGCATTTT
TRBV5-1,TRBJ2-7,-,TRBD1,CASSLLSRTGGYEQYF,TGCGCCAGCAGCTTATTATCGCGGACAGGGGGCTACGAGCAGTACTTC
TRBV7-9,TRBJ1-4,-,-,CASSPRGPTNEKLFF,TGTGCCAGCAGCCCACGAGGGCCTACTAATGAAAAACTGTTTTTT
TRBV6-6,TRBJ2-2,-,TRBD2,CASTLGLAGTGELFF,TGTGCCAGCACCCTAGGACTAGCGGGCACCGGGGAGCTGTTTTTT
TRBV13,TRBJ1-4,-,TRBD1,CASSQDRVGEKLFF,TGTGCCAGCAGCCAAGACAGGGTCGGGGAAAAACTGTTTTTT
TRBV7-9,TRBJ1-4,-,-,CASSTNLRVGSEKLFF,TGTGCCAGCAGCACGAACCTCAGGGTCGGGAGTGAAAAACTGTTTTTT